The entry that follows covers one T cell receptor (beta chain) sequence. Its specific antigen is unknown. Base qualities were left out, and no much larger clone turns up one base away. This record belongs to a study of blood T cell repertoires in COVID-19 (dated by TCRdb to the early 2020s). Notes on the research overall: The collaborator samples originated in the United States, Italy and Spain and spanned the acute and convalescent phases of COVID-19. The prospective study material was composed of cDNA or gDNA derived from T cells, B-cell-depleted T cells, or PBMCs. The dataset comprised deeply sampled blood TCRbeta repertoires from subjects exposed to, actively infected with, or recovered from COVID-19. A freely available public database, intended as a resource for researchers studying the immune response to SARS-CoV-2, is where the repertoires were released. Samples came from the ongoing ImmuneRACE study (first 160 participants) plus 1,254 subjects from 6 global collaborators. A de-identified subject ID, COVID-19 status, age in years and sex were almost always included in the sample metadata. HLA class I and class II types, where available, came from metadata supplied by the sample provider rather than from assay-based typing.

Paper-wide results and their limitations: The amount of clinical and demographic metadata varied by source and participant and was provided uncurated.

From V the trimming removes 6 bases and from J it removes 0 bases, while the gene matches leave 0 bases of the junction unaccounted for. The CDR3 runs 14 amino acids, cysteine and phenylalanine included. Just the 42-base CDR3 DNA is kept, in frame starting at base 1. CDR1 and CDR2 were assigned from the germline V gene as WSHSY and SAAADI. Collaborating institutions collected whole blood in K2EDTA tubes following their own protocols. For TCRbeta analysis, collaborators shipped samples as frozen whole blood, isolated PBMCs, or DNA extracted from either of those sample types. TCRbeta CDR3 regions were amplified from genomic DNA by means of the immunoSEQ Assay, a bias-controlled multiplex PCR. Concerning the study's data processing: Within the assay, amplification of reference gene primers was used to estimate how many nucleated cells each sample contained. To quantify the absolute abundance of each unique TCRbeta CDR3 rearrangement, sequence reads were collapsed and filtered. Productive Simpson clonality was computed per sample as the square root of Simpson's diversity index over productive rearrangements. This is the immuneACCESS table as TCRdb keeps it, with only in-frame sequences that have V and J called. A part of the clones is gone; compared with another copy, unresolved V genes explain less than half, and the rest is unexplained. Clone size and the V and J calls come from that table; the DNA yielded D and trimming. This sample lists 180,000 or so clones; approximately 89% were detected once. 4% to 5% of the sample lies in the top ten.

The sequence was obtained from a woman in her 30s with acute or convalescent COVID-19. The rearrangement joined TRBV10-2 to TRBJ1-3, with 9 bases in between that match TRBD1. Sequencing was done on a sample of peripheral blood. The sequenced DNA: TGCGCCAGCAGACAGGGGGCCTCTGGAAACACCATATATTTT. It encodes CASRQGASGNTIYF.